The 24 T cell receptor beta chains presented below share a single source sample, sequenced in a study of cytomegalovirus exposure and HLA in healthy donors. The PCR had 60 Vbeta and 13 Jbeta primers. TCRdb's copy holds only in-frame clones and misses some; the assay was immunoSEQ multiplex PCR. In total, the table holds roughly 120,000 clones. Sequenced sample: PBMCs. Source of these receptors: a middle-aged man in good health and CMV-seropositive.

The chain employs TRBV2 and TRBJ2-2, with D unclear. V lost 2 bases and J lost 0, with 10 bases in between. CDR1 and CDR2 (germline): SNHLY, FYNNEI. The CDR3 has 16 amino acids. In DNA form, the CDR3 reads TGTGCCAGCAGTGAACCCCCCGCGGCGAACACCGGGGAGCTGTTTTTT. It is translated as CASSEPPAANTGELFF.

The chain couples TRBV9 to TRBJ2-3, with D maybe TRBD2 (5 bases). The CDR3 runs 15 residues. Germline CDR1 SGDLS, CDR2 YYNGEE. V lost 0 bases, J lost 0 bases, and 8 bases lay in between. DNA for the CDR3: TGTGCCAGCAGCGTAGCGGGATTTAGCACAGATACGCAGTATTTT. Residues: CASSVAGFSTDTQYF. The full variable domain, its missing parts supplied by reference TRBV9 and TRBJ2-3, is DSGVTQTPKHLITATGQRVTLRCSPRSGDLSVYWYQQSLDQGLQFLIQYYNGEERAKGNILERFSAQQFPDLHSELNLSSLELGDSALYFCASSVAGFSTDTQYFGPGTRLTVL.

This chain joins TRBV27 and TRBJ2-3; tentative D call: TRBD1 (6 bases). V gave up 3 bases and J gave up 0 bases, with 10 bases separating them. CDR1 and CDR2 (germline): MNHEY, SMNVEV (reference sequence). This CDR3 is 15 amino acids long. Here the CDR3 reads CASSFRTASTDTQYF. CDR3 nucleotides: TGTGCCAGCAGTTTCCGGACAGCCAGCACAGATACGCAGTATTTT.

This sequence joins TRBV7-2 and TRBJ2-7; D not resolved. Trimming shortened V by 5 bases and J by 4 bases, and 6 bases separated the two germline ends. Per the germline V gene, CDR1 is SGHTA and CDR2 is FQGNSA. CDR3 length: 11 amino acids. The CDR3 region has the DNA TGTGCCAGCAGCCGAGAGTACGAGCAGTACTTC. Its protein is CASSREYEQYF.

This chain links TRBV5-1 with TRBJ2-3; D ambiguous. Trimming removed 5 bases from V and 8 bases from J, with 15 bases in between. The CDR3 length is 13 residues. Germline V gene data show CDR1 as SGHRS and CDR2 as YFSETQ. The CDR3 DNA is TGCGCCAGCAGTTCCCCCCCCGTAGCTACGCAGTATTTT. It yields the protein CASSSPPVATQYF.

The chain couples TRBV7-2 to TRBJ2-7; 14 nucleotides agree with TRBD2. Germline V gene lookup returns CDR1 SGHTA and CDR2 FQGNSA. The V segment lost 0 bases and the J segment 4 bases; nucleotides outside the gene matches: 14. The CDR3 runs 20 residues. CDR3 sequence (DNA): TGTGCCAGCAGCTTAGCCGGGACTAGCGGGAGAGGGGGTCGTGGGTACGAGCAGTACTTC. It yields the protein CASSLAGTSGRGGRGYEQYF.

This rearrangement joins TRBV4-1 to TRBJ2-3; 10 bases map to TRBD1. The CDR3 is 15 residues long. Germline CDR1 is MGHRA and CDR2 is YSYEKL. V lost 6 bases and J lost 6; bases outside the gene matches: 9. CDR3 region: CASRPPGQGRDTQYF. The CDR3 nucleotides are TGCGCCAGCAGGCCACCGGGACAGGGGAGGGATACGCAGTATTTT.

The chain joins TRBV5-1 to TRBJ2-2; 13 nucleotides match TRBD2. The V gene's germline CDR1 is SGHRS and CDR2 YFSETQ. With V trimmed by 4 bases and J by 5 bases, 5 bases remained unmatched. There are 16 residues in the CDR3. This CDR3 reads CASSLRTSGGTGELFF. CDR3 bases: TGCGCCAGCAGCCTAAGGACTAGCGGGGGAACCGGGGAGCTGTTTTTT.

V usage is TRBV27 and J usage is TRBJ1-5, with 9 bases identical to TRBD1. V lost 6 bases and J lost 1; bases outside the gene matches: 10. Germline lookup yields CDR1 MNHEY and CDR2 SMNVEV (reference sequence). This CDR3 contains 17 residues. The CDR3 DNA follows: TGTGCCAGCAGCCGAACCAACAGGGGGCTCAGCAATCAGCCCCAGCATTTT. Translated: CASSRTNRGLSNQPQHF.

The V and J genes are TRBV11-2 and TRBJ2-1; D gene unclear. From germline, CDR1 is SGHAT and CDR2 FQNNGV. This CDR3 has 14 amino acids. The germline V and J ends were trimmed by 0 bases and 6 bases, with 9 bases remaining between them. CDR3 coding DNA: TGTGCCAGCAGCTTAGATCAGAGGAGCAATGAGCAGTTCTTC. It encodes CASSLDQRSNEQFF.

V usage is TRBV28 and J usage is TRBJ2-2, with a possible D match to TRBD2 (5 bases). CDR1 and CDR2 (germline): MDHEN, SYDVKM. V shed 7 bases and J shed 0 bases, with 12 bases lying between them. The CDR3 is made up of 15 amino acids. CDR3 amino acids: CASTIWGANTGELFF. The CDR3 nucleotides read TGTGCCAGCACCATTTGGGGAGCGAACACCGGGGAGCTGTTTTTT. The full variable domain, with the rest looked up from reference TRBV28 and TRBJ2-2, is DVKVTQSSRYLVKRTGEKVFLECVQDMDHENMFWYRQDPGLGLRLIYFSYDVKMKEKGDIPEGYSVSREKKERFSLILESASTNQTSMYLCASTIWGANTGELFFGEGSRLTVL.

V is TRBV27 and J is TRBJ2-1; TRBD2 matches 9 bases. V was clipped by 8 bases and J by 0 bases; unmatched bases: 5. This CDR3 contains 15 residues. CDR1 and CDR2 from the germline V gene are MNHEY and SMNVEV (reference sequence). The DNA of the CDR3 is TGTGCCAGCTCCTATAGCGGGAGCTCCTACAATGAGCAGTTCTTC. Encoded protein: CASSYSGSSYNEQFF.

V usage is TRBV7-9 and J usage is TRBJ2-5; TRBD1 is a possible D gene (6 bases). Germline V CDR1 and CDR2: SEHNR, FQNEAQ (reference sequence). There are 13 residues in the CDR3. The V end was cut by 3 bases, the J end by 2 bases, with 7 bases between. In DNA, the CDR3 is TGTGCCAGCAGCTTGGACAGACAAGAGACCCAGTACTTC. This translates into CASSLDRQETQYF.

The V and J genes are TRBV6-1 and TRBJ1-1; 7 bases are shared with TRBD1. CDR1 is MNHNS and CDR2 is SASEGT in the germline V gene. Germline trimming cut 11 bases from V and 1 base from J; bases unmatched to any gene: 7. There are 13 residues in the CDR3. DNA of the CDR3: TGTGCCGGGCAGACAGGGTGGAACACTGAAGCTTTCTTT. This translates into CAGQTGWNTEAFF.

V usage is TRBV6-1 and J usage is TRBJ2-5, with D tentatively TRBD1 (6 bases). The end of the DNA aligns better with TRBJ2-7, so the J call may be wrong. Germline V gives CDR1 MNHNS, CDR2 SASEGT. The CDR3 totals 15 residues. DNA for the CDR3: TGTGCCAGCAGTGAGCCCCACAGGGTAACCTACGAGCAGTACTTC. Amino acid sequence: CASSEPHRVTYEQYF.

J is TRBJ2-7 and V is TRBV5-1; maybe TRBD2 (5 bases). The CDR3 covers 13 residues. The germline V and J ends were trimmed by 4 bases and 3 bases, with 11 bases remaining between them. The germline CDR1 and CDR2 sequences are SGHRS and YFSETQ. The CDR3 region is CASSRGRDYEQYF. The CDR3 bases are TGCGCCAGCAGCCGAGGACGGGACTACGAGCAGTACTTC.

The V gene is TRBV27, the J gene TRBJ2-1; no clear D. The CDR3 sequence is 13 residues long. Trimming removed 4 bases from V and 3 bases from J, with 7 bases in between. The germline V gene has CDR1 MNHEY and CDR2 SMNVEV (reference sequence). The CDR3 loop is CASSSVLYNEQFF. The DNA of the CDR3 is TGTGCCAGCAGTTCTGTCCTCTACAATGAGCAGTTCTTC.

V usage is TRBV6-5 and J usage is TRBJ1-2; the D gene is possibly TRBD1 (5 bases). CDR1 and CDR2 from the germline V gene are MNHEY and SVGAGI. V was pared by 8 bases and J by 3 bases, with 16 bases between. The CDR3 extends over 14 amino acids. The CDR3: CASQTGPGDYGYTF. CDR3 in DNA: TGTGCCAGCCAAACGGGCCCGGGGGACTATGGCTACACCTTC.

The chain has TRBV5-6 and TRBJ2-1; 10 nucleotides line up with TRBD2. This CDR3 contains 16 residues. V was clipped by 4 bases and J by 7 bases; unmatched bases: 11. Germline V CDR1 and CDR2: SGHDT, YYEEEE. The CDR3 is CASSGTVLAGMNEQFF. Written as DNA, the CDR3 is TGTGCCAGCAGCGGAACCGTACTAGCGGGAATGAATGAGCAGTTCTTC. Looking up the rest from reference TRBV5-6 and TRBJ2-1 gives the full variable domain: DAGVTQSPTHLIKTRGQQVTLRCSPKSGHDTVSWYQQALGQGPQFIFQYYEEEERQRGNFPDRFSGHQFPNYSSELNVNALLLGDSALYLCASSGTVLAGMNEQFFGPGTRLTVL.

The chain uses TRBV28 and TRBJ1-1; tentative D call: TRBD1 (5 bases). The V end was cut by 8 bases, the J end by 0 bases, with 13 bases between. This CDR3 has 14 amino acids. Germline values: CDR1 MDHEN, CDR2 SYDVKM. The CDR3 bases are TGTGCCAGCGGCGCTGGGGCGATGAACACTGAAGCTTTCTTT. Protein sequence: CASGAGAMNTEAFF.

V is TRBV15 and J is TRBJ2-1, with TRBD2 as a possible D gene (5 bases). The CDR3 length is 18 residues. The V gene lost 3 bases and the J gene lost 6 bases, with 24 bases spanning the gap. In germline, CDR1 is LNHNV, CDR2 YYDKDF (reference sequence). In DNA, the CDR3 is TGTGCCACCAGCAGGAGGCCGACAAGAATGGGAGAACCCAATGAGCAGTTCTTC. This translates into CATSRRPTRMGEPNEQFF.

V is TRBV19 and J is TRBJ2-1; TRBD2 agrees at 8 bases. CDR1 LNHDA and CDR2 SQIVND come from the germline V gene (reference sequence). J gave up 1 base and V 1 base, and 0 bases lay outside the gene matches. The CDR3 covers 15 residues. Here the CDR3 reads CASSIVAGSYNEQFF. The CDR3 DNA sequence: TGTGCCAGTAGTATAGTAGCGGGATCCTACAATGAGCAGTTCTTC.

The gene calls are TRBV2 and TRBJ2-1; D unresolved. The ends were cut back, 2 bases at V and 8 bases at J, with 4 bases in the middle. This CDR3 region has 11 residues. CDR1 and CDR2 from the germline V gene are SNHLY and FYNNEI. This chain's CDR3 is CASSEPYEQFF. CDR3 bases: TGTGCCAGCAGTGAACCTTATGAGCAGTTCTTC.

The chain couples TRBV29-1 to TRBJ1-2, with TRBD1 matching over 7 bases. The CDR3 length is 13 residues. Trimming at V came to 3 bases and at J to 4 bases, leaving 5 bases not matched to a gene. The germline V gene has CDR1 SQVTM and CDR2 ANQGSEA. Here the CDR3 DNA reads TGCAGCGTTGAGGTGGACAGGACCTATGGCTACACCTTC. It codes for CSVEVDRTYGYTF.